In this sample, the clone carrying this T cell receptor (beta chain) turned up many times. Its antigen remains unidentified. The sample is drawn from a study of breast tumors, draining lymph nodes, adjacent tissues. General study findings and limits: Tumor TCR diversity was below lymph nodes but above nontumor tissue. Compared with basal-like, luminal-like tumors shared significantly more repertoire with nontumor tissue. The data were judged consistent with most tumor T cells coming from lymph node and expanding in tumor. Data only fit, rather than demonstrated, lymph node origin of most tumor T cells.

TCRdb redid the calling of the multiplex PCR reads with MiXCR, one entry per CDR3 protein. The sample records approximately 280,000 distinct CDR3 sequences, under 35% being singletons. CDR1 is SGHRS, CDR2 YFSETQ, per germline. The CDR3 loop spans 16 amino acids. Trimming pared 4 bases from V and 0 bases from J, leaving 13 bases between. Samples came from axillary lymph nodes draining the breast cancer. The J gene is TRBJ2-2, the V gene TRBV5-1, with a possible D match to TRBD2 (6 bases). This sequence originates from a female donor with breast cancer. Some clones in this sample may be carry-over from other donors' samples. Sequenced material: axillary lymph node tissue. CDR3 in amino acids: CASSAGRGANTGELFF. The CDR3 DNA sequence: TGCGCCAGCAGCGCGGGGCGCGGGGCGAACACCGGGGAGCTGTTTTTT.